The clone carrying this T cell receptor beta chain was observed a few times. No antigen is known for it. The data were obtained in a study of T-cell reconstitution after alpha-beta-depleted transplantation in children. Study observations and caveats: The study traced high day-60 TCRbeta diversity in some patients to surviving recipient T cells and thymic progenitors. By one year post-transplant, T-cell counts and diversity largely arose from T cells that were newly produced. As was reported, about two months after transplant, alpha-beta T cells came from several hundred expanded graft clones.

Unique molecular identifiers tagged the TCRbeta library. Each CDR3 protein gets one entry after TCRdb re-called the PCR reads with MiXCR. Found here are 200,000 to 300,000 distinct CDR3 sequences, 20% to 30% of them singletons; the top ten hold around 4.8%. From germline, CDR1 is MNHEY and CDR2 SVGEGT. Between the trimmed V and J ends, which lost 5 bases and 5 bases, there was a span of 11 bases. This CDR3 spans 13 amino acids. The chain has TRBV6-2 or TRBV6-3 and TRBJ2-3; D unresolved. Source: PBMCs, mostly from graft donor cells, taken 360 days after TCRalphabeta/CD19-depleted stem cell transplant. The receptor was isolated from a female patient under 10 years old who had a stem cell transplant for congenital amegakaryocytic thrombocytopenia, so the T cells may come from the graft donor. The CDR3 nucleotides are TGTGCCAGCAGTCCCCCCCTGAAAGATACGCAGTATTTT. It yields the protein CASSPPLKDTQYF.